The clone carrying this TCR beta chain was found a few times. This record comes from a study of T-cell reconstitution after alpha-beta-depleted transplantation in children. Preparation of the TCRbeta library involved a method that used unique molecular identifiers. TCRdb called the PCR reads again in MiXCR, with one record for every CDR3 protein. The data show 150,000 to 250,000 distinct CDR3 sequences, about 15% seen once. In germline, CDR1 is SGHTA, CDR2 FQGNSA. This CDR3 spans 15 amino acids. V lost 5 bases, J lost 0 bases, and 12 bases lay in between. Sequencing used PBMCs from the stem cell graft donor, obtained from the stem cell graft. This clonotype was obtained from a human donor who donated a stem cell graft to a child with acute lymphoblastic leukemia. The rearrangement uses TRBV7-2 and TRBJ2-3; D perhaps matches TRBD2 (5 bases). The CDR3 loop is CASSTAGGSTDTQYF. For the CDR3, the DNA is TGTGCCAGCAGCACCGCGGGTGGGAGCACAGATACGCAGTATTTT. The full variable domain, rest sourced from reference TRBV7-2 and TRBJ2-3, is GAGVSQSPSNKVTEKGKDVELRCDPISGHTALYWYRQSLGQGLEFLIYFQGNSAPDKSGLPSDRFSAERTGGSVSTLTIQRTQQEDSAVYLCASSTAGGSTDTQYFGPGTRLTVL.